These 27 T cell receptor beta chains originate from one sample sequenced in a study of identical twins. TCRdb ran MiXCR on the 5' RACE reads and lists one entry per CDR3 protein. This sample has some 560,000 distinct CDR3 sequences, with more than 9% found just once. These data were also filed under a second study, of yellow fever vaccine responses in identical twins.

The sample comprised PBMCs. The receptors originated from a woman aged 18-29 years in good health.

This sequence joins TRBV7-2 and TRBJ1-1, with a weak D call TRBD1 (5 bases). The CDR3 is made up of 13 amino acids. The V end lost 2 bases, the J end lost 11 bases, and 15 bases lay between the germline ends. Germline V gives CDR1 SGHTA, CDR2 FQGNSA. The DNA for the CDR3 is TGTGCCAGCAGCTTAAGCAGACTCTGGGGGGCTTTCTTT. Protein product: CASSLSRLWGAFF.

This clonotype was found a few times. The rearrangement joins TRBV12-3 or TRBV12-4 to TRBJ2-3; D is unclear. The CDR3 spans 16 residues. With 3 bases removed from V and 0 bases from J, the gap between germline ends came to 13 bases. DNA of the CDR3: TGTGCCAGCAGTTTGGGTAGCAGGTCTAGCACAGATACGCAGTATTTT. It translates to CASSLGSRSSTDTQYF.

This clonotype was counted many times. The chain links TRBV20-1 to TRBJ1-1; no clear D. Trimming removed 1 base at V and 1 base at J, with 4 bases between. The CDR3 spans 12 residues. CDR1 is DFQATT, CDR2 SNEGSKA, per germline (reference sequence). The CDR3 loop reads CSARGRNTEAFF. CDR3 in DNA: TGCAGTGCTAGAGGACGGAACACTGAAGCTTTCTTT.

A few counts support this clonotype. The V gene is TRBV7-8, the J gene TRBJ2-1; 12 bases are shared with TRBD1. Germline CDR1 reads SGHVS; CDR2 reads FQNEAQ. The CDR3 sequence is 17 residues long. V trimming: 0 bases; J trimming: 9 bases; junction bases outside the gene matches: 9. The CDR3 sequence: CASSLAIGTGGLGEQFF. The CDR3 nucleotides read TGTGCCAGCAGCTTAGCGATCGGGACAGGGGGCTTGGGTGAGCAGTTCTTC.

This clonotype has at least ten counts. The chain couples TRBV20-1 to TRBJ2-1; 9 nucleotides line up with TRBD2. The germline gives CDR1 DFQATT, CDR2 SNEGSKA (reference sequence). Trimming cost V 3 bases and J 7 bases; bases outside gene matches: 13. The CDR3 contains 16 residues. In DNA form, the CDR3 reads TGCAGTGCTAGCGTAGCGGGAGCTAGGTCGATGAATGAGCAGTTCTTC. It specifies CSASVAGARSMNEQFF.

This clonotype was observed a few times. This chain joins TRBV5-1 and TRBJ1-1, with TRBD1 as a possible D gene (5 bases). From germline, CDR1 is SGHRS and CDR2 YFSETQ. The CDR3 covers 13 residues. V gave up 4 bases and J gave up 9 bases, with 16 bases separating them. CDR3 protein: CASSGDSGTKAFF. DNA for the CDR3: TGCGCCAGCAGCGGGGATTCAGGGACCAAAGCTTTCTTT.

This clonotype appeared many times. The chain carries TRBV7-9 and TRBJ2-6; D is uncertain. The CDR3 loop spans 16 amino acids. Trimming took 5 bases from V and 0 from J, leaving 11 bases between them. Germline lookup yields CDR1 SEHNR and CDR2 FQNEAQ (reference sequence). The CDR3 DNA follows: TGTGCCAGCAGCCCAAGACCCGGCTCTGGGGCCAACGTCCTGACTTTC. The encoded protein is CASSPRPGSGANVLTF.

This clonotype has only a few counts. The chain is built from TRBV3-1 and TRBJ2-5, with 9 nucleotides matching TRBD2. The CDR3 covers 16 residues. The junction had 8 bases not matched to a gene; V was cut back by 1 base and J by 5 bases. In germline, CDR1 is LGHDT, CDR2 YNNKEL (reference sequence). The CDR3 bases are TGTGCCAGCAGCCAAGTCGTAGCGGGGGCGGGTGAGACCCAGTACTTC. Residues: CASSQVVAGAGETQYF.

CDR3 in DNA: TGCGCCAGCAGCTTGCGTCCTAGTCCAGATACGCAGTATTTT. Protein product: CASSLRPSPDTQYF. The chain joins TRBV5-1 to TRBJ2-3; D gene ambiguous. The CDR3 covers 14 residues. Germline V gene data show CDR1 as SGHRS and CDR2 as YFSETQ. Trimming shortened V by 1 base and J by 4 bases, and 10 bases separated the two germline ends.

This sequence joins TRBV15 and TRBJ1-1; TRBD1 matches 10 bases. CDR3 length equals 15 residues. Germline CDR1 and CDR2: LNHNV and YYDKDF (reference sequence). The J segment lost 0 bases and the V segment lost 7 bases, leaving 5 bases of the junction unmatched. CDR3 nucleotide sequence: TGTGCCACCAAGACAGGGGGCTACATGAACACTGAAGCTTTCTTT. It codes for CATKTGGYMNTEAFF. Looking up the rest from reference TRBV15 and TRBJ1-1 gives the full variable domain: DAMVIQNPRYQVTQFGKPVTLSCSQTLNHNVMYWYQQKSSQAPKLLFHYYDKDFNNEADTPDNFQSRRPNTSFCFLDIRSPGLGDTAMYLCATKTGGYMNTEAFFGQGTRLTVV.

This clonotype was observed a few times. The chain is built from TRBV7-8 and TRBJ2-3; TRBD2 matches at 11 bases. Germline values: CDR1 SGHVS, CDR2 FQNEAQ. V lost 0 bases to trimming and J lost 3 bases; unmatched junction nucleotides: 5. CDR3 length: 17 residues. This CDR3 reads CASSLARLAGGTDTQYF. The CDR3 bases are TGTGCCAGCAGCTTAGCGCGTCTAGCGGGAGGTACAGATACGCAGTATTTT.

The chain links TRBV5-1 to TRBJ2-7; TRBD2 matches 11 bases. Losses at the gene ends were 1 base for V and 3 bases for J; bases not matched to a gene: 6. Germline V gene sequence: CDR1 SGHRS, CDR2 YFSETQ. The CDR3 loop spans 16 amino acids. The CDR3 nucleotides read TGCGCCAGCAGCTTGATGACTAGCGGGAACTACTACGAGCAGTACTTC. Its protein is CASSLMTSGNYYEQYF.

The CDR3: CASSLRRSFTDTQYF. The CDR3 DNA sequence: TGTGCCAGCAGCCTCAGGCGGTCCTTCACAGATACGCAGTATTTT. V usage is TRBV6-2 or TRBV6-3 and J usage is TRBJ2-3; D gene unclear. V dropped 6 bases and J dropped 2 bases, with 15 bases sitting between them. Germline V lookup: CDR1 MNHEY, CDR2 SVGEGT. The CDR3 extends over 15 amino acids.

J is TRBJ2-7 and V is TRBV10-2; perhaps TRBD2 as D (5 bases). CDR1 and CDR2 (germline): WSHSY, SAAADI. V lost 7 bases and J lost 0, with 13 bases in between. The CDR3 has 14 amino acids. The CDR3 spells CASKVAGGSYEQYF. The DNA of the CDR3 is TGCGCCAGCAAGGTCGCCGGAGGCTCCTACGAGCAGTACTTC.

In its sample, this clonotype was seen a few times. The chain employs TRBV6-2 or TRBV6-3 and TRBJ2-6, with TRBD1 matching over 9 bases. This CDR3 contains 21 residues. Germline values: CDR1 MNHEY, CDR2 SVGEGT. The V and J ends lost 11 bases and 1 base, in that order; junction bases with no gene match: 24. The CDR3: CAPSQKGDRASGVSGANVLTF. The CDR3 nucleotides are TGTGCCCCCTCACAAAAAGGGGACAGGGCCTCTGGGGTGTCTGGGGCCAACGTCCTGACTTTC.

The chain carries TRBV7-2 and TRBJ2-2; D perhaps matches TRBD2 (6 bases). Germline V gives CDR1 SGHTA, CDR2 FQGNSA. The CDR3 extends over 17 amino acids. The V and J ends lost 2 bases and 1 base respectively, with 14 bases between them. The CDR3 here is CASSLKSAGLNTGELFF. The CDR3 DNA is TGTGCCAGCAGCTTAAAATCGGCGGGACTGAACACCGGGGAGCTGTTTTTT.

This clonotype was counted between two and nine times. The gene calls are TRBV6-4 and TRBJ2-1, with 7 bases matching TRBD2. The CDR3 totals 17 residues. Germline-derived CDR1 and CDR2 are MRHNA and SNTAGT. Trimming cost V 4 bases and J 7 bases; bases outside gene matches: 16. CDR3 protein: CASSASGRGDGGNEQFF. The CDR3 coding sequence is TGTGCCAGCAGTGCCTCAGGTCGGGGGGACGGTGGGAATGAGCAGTTCTTC.

This clonotype has at least ten counts. V gene TRBV7-3 combines with J gene TRBJ2-3, with 9 bases aligning to TRBD2. This CDR3 comprises 15 residues. Trimming took 5 bases from V and 5 from J; bases not matched to a gene: 8. Germline V gives CDR1 SGHTA, CDR2 FQGTGA. Here the CDR3 reads CASSAGGAMGDTQYF. The CDR3 DNA sequence: TGTGCCAGCAGCGCGGGGGGGGCCATGGGAGATACGCAGTATTTT.

V is TRBV29-1 and J is TRBJ2-5; 10 bases fit TRBD2. Germline V gene data show CDR1 as SQVTM and CDR2 as ANQGSEA. Germline trimming cut 7 bases from V and 7 bases from J; bases unmatched to any gene: 12. There are 14 residues in the CDR3. CDR3 in amino acids: CSAPGASGSLTQYF. CDR3 coding DNA: TGCAGCGCCCCCGGAGCTAGCGGGAGTCTGACCCAGTACTTC.

This clonotype was found a few times. The chain carries TRBV7-2 and TRBJ2-2; D unclear. Germline CDR1 SGHTA, CDR2 FQGNSA. V lost 2 bases and J 6 bases, leaving 7 bases between the germline ends. This CDR3 comprises 13 residues. CDR3 residues: CASSLLFAGELFF. CDR3 sequence (DNA): TGTGCCAGCAGCTTACTTTTTGCCGGGGAGCTGTTTTTT.

The rearrangement uses TRBV7-2 and TRBJ2-1; 7 positions match TRBD2. The CDR3 totals 18 residues. Trimming cost V 0 bases and J 1 base; bases outside gene matches: 9. The germline V gene encodes CDR1 SGHTA and CDR2 FQGNSA. The CDR3 region has the DNA TGTGCCAGCAGCTTAGCGCTTGGGGCTAGCGGATCCTACAATGAGCAGTTCTTC. It translates to CASSLALGASGSYNEQFF.

The table lists this clonotype with a count of one. CDR3 nucleotide sequence: TGTGCCAGCAGTGATGGGGGACAGGTGTACAATGAGCAGTTCTTC. It yields the protein CASSDGGQVYNEQFF. This sequence joins TRBV6-1 and TRBJ2-1; 8 bases align to TRBD1. CDR3 length equals 15 residues. The V and J ends lost 3 bases and 4 bases, in that order; junction bases with no gene match: 5. CDR1 is MNHNS, CDR2 SASEGT, per germline.

A few counts support this clonotype. The chain employs TRBV6-1 and TRBJ2-1; 9 bases are shared with TRBD2. Trimming removed 2 bases from V and 7 bases from J; junction bases left unmatched: 12. CDR1 MNHNS and CDR2 SASEGT come from the germline V gene. The length of the CDR3 is 17 residues. The CDR3 DNA is TGTGCCAGCAGTGAAATCCCCTTTAGCGGGAGTCGAAATGAGCAGTTCTTC. The encoded protein is CASSEIPFSGSRNEQFF.

The sample holds a few counts of this clonotype. The chain recombines TRBV4-2 with TRBJ2-5; D possibly corresponds to TRBD2 (7 bases). Between the trimmed V and J ends, which lost 4 bases and 5 bases, there was a span of 14 bases. The CDR3 is 14 amino acids. The germline V gene has CDR1 LGHNA and CDR2 YNFKEQ. The CDR3: CASSPGLGGETQYF. The CDR3, as DNA: TGTGCCAGCAGCCCCGGACTAGGGGGGGAGACCCAGTACTTC.

This clonotype was seen a few times. V usage is TRBV7-9 and J usage is TRBJ2-1, with D possibly being TRBD1 (5 bases). Germline CDR1 SEHNR, CDR2 FQNEAQ (reference sequence). Trimming took 5 bases from V and 9 from J, leaving 17 bases between them. The CDR3 is 14 residues long. The CDR3 DNA is TGTGCCAGCAGCCCGGATCAGGGTTTCTCTGAGCAGTTCTTC. Translated: CASSPDQGFSEQFF.

The chain has TRBV4-2 and TRBJ2-7; 7 bases line up with TRBD1. With V trimmed by 3 bases and J by 4 bases, 9 bases remained unmatched. CDR3 length: 15 amino acids. Germline V lookup: CDR1 LGHNA, CDR2 YNFKEQ. CDR3 bases: TGTGCCAGCAGCCAGGACCACAGGGGCGGTTACGAGCAGTACTTC. It codes for CASSQDHRGGYEQYF.

V is TRBV19 and J is TRBJ2-7; TRBD1 matches at 8 bases. With 5 bases clipped from V and 3 bases from J, the junction kept 9 bases outside the gene matches. Germline V gives CDR1 LNHDA, CDR2 SQIVND (reference sequence). This CDR3 is built from 15 residues. CDR3 DNA: TGTGCCAGTAGTGTTCCCACAGGGGGGAGCTACGAGCAGTACTTC. Its protein product is CASSVPTGGSYEQYF.